Presented here are 10 T cell receptor beta chains from one specimen sequenced in a study of blood T cell repertoires in COVID-19. Data came from immunoSEQ multiplex PCR; TCRdb stores just in-frame clones and leaves some out. In the table there are around 370,000 clones, 88% of which are singletons. The sequencing input was PBMCs or T cells enriched from blood (not recorded which). The origin of the receptors is a woman in her late teens or twenties who had recovered from COVID-19.

This clone showed up just a few times. The chain links TRBV5-1 to TRBJ2-7, with TRBD1 matching 7 bases. The ends lost 0 bases at V and 3 bases at J; junction bases unmatched: 6. The CDR3 runs to 15 residues. CDR1 is SGHRS and CDR2 is YFSETQ in the germline V gene. CDR3 nucleotide sequence: TGCGCCAGCAGCTTGGGGCGAGGGGGCGTCTACGAGCAGTACTTC. Protein: CASSLGRGGVYEQYF.

V usage is TRBV5-5 and J usage is TRBJ1-2; a possible D gene is TRBD1 (5 bases). With 0 bases removed from V and 5 bases from J, the gap between germline ends came to 11 bases. CDR1 is SGHKS and CDR2 is YYEKEE in the germline V gene (reference sequence). This CDR3 spans 14 amino acids. CDR3 residues: CASSLADSIYGYTF. The CDR3 DNA sequence: TGTGCCAGCAGCTTGGCCGACAGCATTTATGGCTACACCTTC.

The CDR3 loop is CASSYPGTAAGEQYF. Here the CDR3 DNA reads TGTGCCAGCAGTTACCCGGGGACAGCCGCAGGCGAGCAGTACTTC. The V gene is TRBV6-5, the J gene TRBJ2-7; 7 nucleotides agree with TRBD1. The CDR3 has 15 amino acids. Germline V gene lookup returns CDR1 MNHEY and CDR2 SVGAGI. The J segment lost 6 bases and the V segment lost 2 bases, leaving 10 bases of the junction unmatched.

The chain recombines TRBV10-3 with TRBJ2-2; tentatively, D is TRBD2 (6 bases). With 4 bases removed from V and 6 bases from J, the gap between germline ends came to 12 bases. Looked up from germline, CDR1 is ENHRY and CDR2 is SYGVKD. The CDR3 consists of 14 residues. The DNA of the CDR3 is TGTGCCATCAGTGGTTCGGGGGACGCCGGGGAGCTGTTTTTT. It codes for CAISGSGDAGELFF.

The rearrangement joins TRBV6-1 to TRBJ2-7; D remains ambiguous. V was clipped by 2 bases and J by 4 bases, with 9 bases between them. The CDR3 loop spans 13 amino acids. The germline gives CDR1 MNHNS, CDR2 SASEGT. The CDR3 is CASSERGGYEQYF. CDR3 nucleotide sequence: TGTGCCAGCAGTGAACGTGGCGGATACGAGCAGTACTTC.

The chain combines TRBV2 with TRBJ2-7, with 12 positions matching TRBD1. The CDR3 has 16 residues. Germline loops: CDR1 SNHLY, CDR2 FYNNEI. The junction had 6 bases not matched to a gene; V was cut back by 2 bases and J by 4 bases. The CDR3 region has the DNA TGTGCCAGCAGTGAATCCGGGACAGGGGGCGCTTACGAGCAGTACTTC. Protein product: CASSESGTGGAYEQYF.

This chain links TRBV7-9 with TRBJ2-5; 7 bases are shared with TRBD1. In germline, CDR1 is SEHNR, CDR2 FQNEAQ (reference sequence). V shed 3 bases, J shed 4 bases, and the junction held 5 bases outside the gene matches. The CDR3 extends over 14 amino acids. DNA of the CDR3: TGTGCCAGCAGCTTGAGGGGGCGAGGAGAGACCCAGTACTTC. It is translated as CASSLRGRGETQYF.

The chain combines TRBV7-3 with TRBJ2-1; 7 bases line up with TRBD2. The V segment lost 1 base and the J segment 4 bases; nucleotides outside the gene matches: 10. CDR1 is SGHTA and CDR2 is FQGTGA in the germline V gene. The CDR3 runs 17 residues. The CDR3 coding sequence is TGTGCCAGCAGCTTAAGTGGGGTAGCGGGCCCTTACAATGAGCAGTTCTTC. Protein product: CASSLSGVAGPYNEQFF.

The rearrangement joins TRBV24-1 to TRBJ2-2, with D unclear. V lost 2 bases and J 6 bases, leaving 6 bases between the germline ends. Germline lookup yields CDR1 KGHDR and CDR2 SFDVKD. This CDR3 has 13 amino acids. The CDR3 is CATSDWPSGELFF. CDR3 coding DNA: TGTGCCACCAGTGATTGGCCATCCGGGGAGCTGTTTTTT.

The chain carries TRBV4-2 and TRBJ2-1; D unclear. The ends were cut back, 0 bases at V and 6 bases at J, with 21 bases in the middle. This CDR3 is built from 18 residues. The germline CDR1 and CDR2 sequences are LGHNA and YNFKEQ. The CDR3 nucleotides are TGTGCCAGCAGCCAAGACCAAACCCTCGACACGACCTTCAATGAGCAGTTCTTC. Its protein is CASSQDQTLDTTFNEQFF.